The 11 T cell receptor beta chains below were found in one sample sequenced in a study of blood T cell repertoires in COVID-19. TCRdb keeps only in-frame clones here, not all; method: immunoSEQ multiplex PCR. The data show around 72,000 clones, 87% seen once. Input material: peripheral blood. These receptors were taken from a woman in her 50s with acute or convalescent COVID-19.

The V and J genes are TRBV7-8 and TRBJ1-5; 8 nucleotides agree with TRBD1. There are 14 residues in the CDR3. V trimming: 5 bases; J trimming: 4 bases; junction bases outside the gene matches: 4. In germline, CDR1 is SGHVS, CDR2 FQNEAQ. CDR3 DNA sequence: TGTGCCAGCAGCGAATGGACAGGGAATCAGCCCCAGCATTTT. Protein: CASSEWTGNQPQHF.

The sample holds one count of this clone. The chain couples TRBV19 to TRBJ1-2; D not resolved. The germline V gene has CDR1 LNHDA and CDR2 SQIVND (reference sequence). The V end was cut by 6 bases, the J end by 7 bases, with 12 bases between. The CDR3 covers 12 residues. The CDR3 DNA reads as TGTGCCAGTAGCCCGGGATTTACTGGCTACACCTTC. It codes for CASSPGFTGYTF.

J is TRBJ1-1 and V is TRBV28, with D possibly TRBD1 on 5 matching bases. With 6 bases removed from V and 3 bases from J, the gap between germline ends came to 8 bases. The length of the CDR3 is 12 residues. Germline assignment: CDR1 MDHEN and CDR2 SYDVKM. DNA of the CDR3: TGTGCCAGCAGGGACACTGACACTGAAGCTTTCTTT. Amino acids: CASRDTDTEAFF.

The chain is built from TRBV28 and TRBJ1-1; 7 positions agree with TRBD1. Germline V CDR1 and CDR2: MDHEN, SYDVKM. The CDR3 runs to 19 residues. Unmatched junction bases numbered 16, after V lost 3 bases and J lost 0 bases. The CDR3 here is CASSLPLPTGRLMNTEAFF. The DNA of the CDR3 is TGTGCCAGCAGTTTGCCCCTCCCGACAGGGCGCCTTATGAACACTGAAGCTTTCTTT.

This sequence joins TRBV6-5 and TRBJ1-4, with D tentatively TRBD1 (5 bases). The V gene lost 2 bases and the J gene lost 7 bases, with 11 bases spanning the gap. This CDR3 is built from 14 residues. Germline V gene sequence: CDR1 MNHEY, CDR2 SVGAGI. The CDR3, as DNA: TGTGCCAGCAGTTACGGGGCGTCCGGTGAAAAACTGTTTTTT. Amino acids: CASSYGASGEKLFF.

This clone was recorded only once. The J gene is TRBJ2-7, the V gene TRBV11-2; D is possibly TRBD1 (6 bases). Germline V gives CDR1 SGHAT, CDR2 FQNNGV. V lost 2 bases and J 3 bases, leaving 11 bases between the germline ends. This CDR3 has 14 residues. The CDR3 protein is CASSLSEGGYEQYF. CDR3 DNA: TGTGCCAGCAGCTTATCAGAAGGGGGCTACGAGCAGTACTTC. The whole variable domain, filled in from reference TRBV11-2 and TRBJ2-7, reads EAGVAQSPRYKIIEKRQSVAFWCNPISGHATLYWYQQILGQGPKLLIQFQNNGVVDDSQLPKDRFSAERLKGVDSTLKIQPAKLEDSAVYLCASSLSEGGYEQYFGPGTRLTVT.

The chain is built from TRBV3-1 (or the pseudogene TRBV3-2) and TRBJ1-2; 9 bases line up with TRBD1. V lost 4 bases to trimming and J lost 4 bases; unmatched junction nucleotides: 16. The CDR3 length is 18 residues. Germline CDR1 reads LGHDT; CDR2 reads YNNKEL (reference sequence). For the CDR3, the DNA is TGTGCCAGCAGCCGGGAAAACAGGGGGCGTGCTTTTCTCTATGGCTACACCTTC. This gives the protein CASSRENRGRAFLYGYTF.

The CDR3 loop is CASTVTLNNNQPQHF. CDR3 nucleotides: TGTGCCAGTACTGTGACACTCAACAACAATCAGCCCCAGCATTTT. The genes are TRBV19 and TRBJ1-5, with D uncertain. The V and J ends lost 7 bases and 3 bases respectively, with 16 bases between them. Germline values: CDR1 LNHDA, CDR2 SQIVND (reference sequence). This CDR3 spans 15 amino acids.

The V and J genes are TRBV7-9 and TRBJ2-2; the D is unclear. Germline V CDR1 and CDR2: SEHNR, FQNEAQ (reference sequence). The CDR3 length is 13 residues. Trimming cost V 5 bases and J 7 bases, with 11 bases left between them. The CDR3 reads CASSPPGHGELFF. CDR3 sequence (DNA): TGTGCCAGCAGCCCCCCCGGTCACGGGGAGCTGTTTTTT.

The CDR3 coding sequence is TGTGCCACCAGTGACTCTACAGAGAGCAATCAGCCCCAGCATTTT. It yields the protein CATSDSTESNQPQHF. The rearrangement joins TRBV24-1 to TRBJ1-5; the D is unclear. Trimming took 4 bases from V and 1 from J, leaving 10 bases between them. Germline V gene sequence: CDR1 KGHDR, CDR2 SFDVKD. The CDR3 totals 15 residues.

This clone has a single count. This rearrangement joins TRBV4-1 to TRBJ2-4; TRBD1 might be the D (6 bases). Germline-derived CDR1 and CDR2 are MGHRA and YSYEKL. The CDR3 extends over 15 amino acids. With 4 bases removed from V and 0 bases from J, the gap between germline ends came to 10 bases. The CDR3 spells CASSPRDTAKNIQYF. CDR3 nucleotide sequence: TGCGCCAGCAGCCCACGGGACACAGCCAAAAACATTCAGTACTTC.